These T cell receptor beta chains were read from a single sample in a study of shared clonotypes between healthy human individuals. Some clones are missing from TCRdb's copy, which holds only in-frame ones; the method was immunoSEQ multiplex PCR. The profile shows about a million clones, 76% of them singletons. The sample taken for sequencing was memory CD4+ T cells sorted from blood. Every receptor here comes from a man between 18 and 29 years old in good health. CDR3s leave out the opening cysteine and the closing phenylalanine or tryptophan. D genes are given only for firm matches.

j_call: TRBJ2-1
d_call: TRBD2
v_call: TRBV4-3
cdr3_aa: ASSQEWTSGYNEQF

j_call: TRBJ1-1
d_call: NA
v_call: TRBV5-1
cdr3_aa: ASMPEGGNTEAF

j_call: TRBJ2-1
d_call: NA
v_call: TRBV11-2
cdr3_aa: ASSYDLRTGKLYNEQF

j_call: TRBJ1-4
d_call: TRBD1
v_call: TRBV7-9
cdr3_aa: ASSADRAKEKLF

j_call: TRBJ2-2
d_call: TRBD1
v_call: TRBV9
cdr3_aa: ASSAGQGMGTGELF

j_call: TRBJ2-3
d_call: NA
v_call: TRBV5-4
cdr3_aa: ASSLGGRDGQY

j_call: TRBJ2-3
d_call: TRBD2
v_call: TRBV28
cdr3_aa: ASSLPRGGADTQY

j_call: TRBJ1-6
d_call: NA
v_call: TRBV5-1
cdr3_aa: ASSLGGSRDSPLH

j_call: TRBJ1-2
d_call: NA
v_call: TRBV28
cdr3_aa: ASSTRATANYGYT

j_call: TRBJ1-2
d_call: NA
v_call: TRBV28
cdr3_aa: ASRGGRVYT

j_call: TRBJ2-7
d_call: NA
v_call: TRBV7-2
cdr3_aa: ASSLDGGVGYEQY

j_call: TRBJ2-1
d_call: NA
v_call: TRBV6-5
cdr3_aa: ASRRPGGSNEQF

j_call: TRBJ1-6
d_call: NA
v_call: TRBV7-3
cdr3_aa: ASSLARDSPLH